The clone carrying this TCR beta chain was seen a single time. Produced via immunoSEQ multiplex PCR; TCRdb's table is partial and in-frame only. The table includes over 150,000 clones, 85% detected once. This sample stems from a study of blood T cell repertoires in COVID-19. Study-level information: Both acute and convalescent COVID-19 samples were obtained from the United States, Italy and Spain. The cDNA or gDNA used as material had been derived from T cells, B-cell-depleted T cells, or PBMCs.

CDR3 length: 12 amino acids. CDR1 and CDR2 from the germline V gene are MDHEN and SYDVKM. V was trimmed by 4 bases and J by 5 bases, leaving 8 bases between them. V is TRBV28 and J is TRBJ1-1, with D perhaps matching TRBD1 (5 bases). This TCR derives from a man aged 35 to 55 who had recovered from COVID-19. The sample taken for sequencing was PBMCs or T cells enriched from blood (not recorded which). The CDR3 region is CASSWGGTEAFF. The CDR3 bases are TGTGCCAGCAGTTGGGGGGGGACTGAAGCTTTCTTT.